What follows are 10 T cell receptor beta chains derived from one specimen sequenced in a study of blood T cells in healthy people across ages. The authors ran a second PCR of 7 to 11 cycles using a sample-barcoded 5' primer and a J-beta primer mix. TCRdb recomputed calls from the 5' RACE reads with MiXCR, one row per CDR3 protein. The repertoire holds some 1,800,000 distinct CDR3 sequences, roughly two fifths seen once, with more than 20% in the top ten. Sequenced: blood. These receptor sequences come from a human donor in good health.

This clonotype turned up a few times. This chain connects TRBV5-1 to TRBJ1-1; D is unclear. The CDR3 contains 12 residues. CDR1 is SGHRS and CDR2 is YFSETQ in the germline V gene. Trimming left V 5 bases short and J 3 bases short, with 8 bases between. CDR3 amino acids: CASRVDYTEAFF. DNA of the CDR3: TGCGCCAGCAGGGTCGACTACACTGAAGCTTTCTTT. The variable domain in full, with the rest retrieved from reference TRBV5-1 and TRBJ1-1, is KAGVTQTPRYLIKTRGQQVTLSCSPISGHRSVSWYQQTPGQGLQFLFEYFSETQRNKGNFPGRFSGRQFSNSRSEMNVSTLELGDSALYLCASRVDYTEAFFGQGTRLTVV.

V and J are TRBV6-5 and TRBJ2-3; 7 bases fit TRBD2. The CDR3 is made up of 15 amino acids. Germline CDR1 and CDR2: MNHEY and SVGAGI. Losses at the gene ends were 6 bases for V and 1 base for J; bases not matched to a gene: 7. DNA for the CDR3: TGTGCCAGCAGCCGGGGGGTTGAGGGCACAGATACGCAGTATTTT. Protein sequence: CASSRGVEGTDTQYF.

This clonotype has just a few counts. CDR3 sequence reads: CSAKQGMNLNEQFF. The CDR3 region has the DNA TGCAGTGCAAAGCAGGGAATGAACCTCAATGAGCAGTTCTTC. The chain links TRBV20-1 to TRBJ2-1, with a tentative D call TRBD1 (5 bases). The CDR3 totals 14 residues. Germline V gives CDR1 DFQATT, CDR2 SNEGSKA (reference sequence). Trimming stripped 6 bases from V and 6 bases from J, with 18 bases between.

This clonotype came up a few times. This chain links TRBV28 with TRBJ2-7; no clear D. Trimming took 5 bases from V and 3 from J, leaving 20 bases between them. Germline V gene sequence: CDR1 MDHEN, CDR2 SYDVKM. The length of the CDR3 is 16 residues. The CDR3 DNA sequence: TGTGCCAGCAGTCCCGGCCATCCCTTCGACGACTACGAGCAGTACTTC. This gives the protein CASSPGHPFDDYEQYF.

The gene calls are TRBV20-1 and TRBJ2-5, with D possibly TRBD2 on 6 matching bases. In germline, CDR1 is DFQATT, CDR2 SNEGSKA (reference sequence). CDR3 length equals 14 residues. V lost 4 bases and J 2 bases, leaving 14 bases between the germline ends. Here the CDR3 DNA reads TGCAGTGCTACGGCCCTAGCGCGTCAAGAGACCCAGTACTTC. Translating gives CSATALARQETQYF.

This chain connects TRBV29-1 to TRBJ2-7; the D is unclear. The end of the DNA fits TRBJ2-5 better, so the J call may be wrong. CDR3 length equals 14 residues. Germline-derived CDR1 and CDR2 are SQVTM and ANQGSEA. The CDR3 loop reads CSVQRGWGEETQYF. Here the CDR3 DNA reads TGCAGCGTTCAGAGAGGTTGGGGTGAAGAGACCCAGTACTTC.

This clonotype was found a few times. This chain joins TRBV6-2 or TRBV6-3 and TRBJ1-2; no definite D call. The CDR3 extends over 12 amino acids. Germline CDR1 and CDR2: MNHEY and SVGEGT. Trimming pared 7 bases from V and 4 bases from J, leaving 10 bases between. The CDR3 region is CASNEAPYGYTF. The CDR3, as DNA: TGTGCCAGCAACGAGGCTCCCTATGGCTACACCTTC.

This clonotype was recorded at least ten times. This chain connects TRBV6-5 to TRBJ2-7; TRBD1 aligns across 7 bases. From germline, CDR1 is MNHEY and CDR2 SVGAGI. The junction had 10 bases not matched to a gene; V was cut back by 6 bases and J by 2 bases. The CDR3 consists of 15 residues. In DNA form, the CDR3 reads TGTGCCAGCAGAAAAGACCGGGACAGAACCTACGAGCAGTACTTC. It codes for CASRKDRDRTYEQYF.

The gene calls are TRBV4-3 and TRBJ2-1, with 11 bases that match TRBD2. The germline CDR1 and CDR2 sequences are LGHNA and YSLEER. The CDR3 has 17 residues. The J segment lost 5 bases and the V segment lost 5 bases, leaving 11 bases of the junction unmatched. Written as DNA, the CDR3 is TGCGCCAGCAGCTCTGGGAGACTAGCGGGGACCCACAATGAGCAGTTCTTC. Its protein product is CASSSGRLAGTHNEQFF.

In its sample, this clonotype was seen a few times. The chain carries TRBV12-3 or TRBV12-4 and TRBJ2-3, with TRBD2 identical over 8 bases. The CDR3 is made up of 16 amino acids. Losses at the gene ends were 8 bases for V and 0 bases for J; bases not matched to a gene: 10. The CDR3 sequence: CASDFLAGTSTDTQYF. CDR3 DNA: TGTGCCAGCGATTTCTTAGCGGGGACTAGCACAGATACGCAGTATTTT.